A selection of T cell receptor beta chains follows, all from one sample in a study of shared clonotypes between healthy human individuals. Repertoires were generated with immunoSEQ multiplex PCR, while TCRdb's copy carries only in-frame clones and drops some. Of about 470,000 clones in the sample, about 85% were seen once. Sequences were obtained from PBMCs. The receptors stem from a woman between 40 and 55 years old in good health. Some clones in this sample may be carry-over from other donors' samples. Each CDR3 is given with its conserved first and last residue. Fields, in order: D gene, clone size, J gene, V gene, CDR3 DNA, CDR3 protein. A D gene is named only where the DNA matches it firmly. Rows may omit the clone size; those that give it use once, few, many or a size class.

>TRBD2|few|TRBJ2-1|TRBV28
TGTGCCAGCAAGCGCCGACTCGCGGGAGGGTCCTACAATGAGCAGTTCTTC
CASKRRLAGGSYNEQFF
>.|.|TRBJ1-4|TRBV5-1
TGCGCCAGCAGCTTGGAGATCTCCTCCGGGGGAAAACTGTTTTTT
CASSLEISSGGKLFF
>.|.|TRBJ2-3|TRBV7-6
TGTGCCAGCAGCTCAGTATCGGATACGCAGTATTTT
CASSSVSDTQYF
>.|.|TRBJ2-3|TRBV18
TGTGCCAGCTCAGCGGGCGCGTTCACAGATACGCAGTATTTT
CASSAGAFTDTQYF
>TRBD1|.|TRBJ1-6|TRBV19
TGTGCCAGTAGTATGCCCCCTATTGACAGGGTTAATTCACCCCTCCACTTT
CASSMPPIDRVNSPLHF
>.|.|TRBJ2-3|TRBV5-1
TGCGCCAGCAGGTCCACGACCGCCACAGATACGCAGTATTTT
CASRSTTATDTQYF
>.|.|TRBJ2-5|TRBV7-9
TGTGCCAGCAGCCCGGAGGGAGAGACCCAGTACTTC
CASSPEGETQYF
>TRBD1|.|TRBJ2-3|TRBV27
TGTGCCAGCAGTCTCAGACAGGGGTTGGGAGATACGCAGTATTTT
CASSLRQGLGDTQYF
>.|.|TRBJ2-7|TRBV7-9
TGTGCCAGCCGAGACAGCCGCCTCTCCTACGAGCAGTACTTC
CASRDSRLSYEQYF
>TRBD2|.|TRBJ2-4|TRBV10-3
TGTGCCAGGAACTCGGGACTAGGGGAGTCGGCCAAAAACATTCAGTACTTC
CARNSGLGESAKNIQYF
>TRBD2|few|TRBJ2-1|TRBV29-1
TGCAGCGTTGAATGGACTAGAGGTAATGAGCAGTTCTTC
CSVEWTRGNEQFF
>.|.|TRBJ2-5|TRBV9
TGTGCCAGCAGCCCCGACTACCTTGGGGGCTCCCAGTACTTC
CASSPDYLGGSQYF
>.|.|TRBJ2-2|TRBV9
TGTGCCAGCAGCGTTGGCGGGATCACCGGGGAGCTGTTTTTT
CASSVGGITGELFF
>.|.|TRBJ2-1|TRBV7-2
TGTGCCAGCAGCTTAGCTGGGGGGGCTTACAATGAGCAGTTCTTC
CASSLAGGAYNEQFF
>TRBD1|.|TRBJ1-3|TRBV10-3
TGTGCCATCAGTTTCGACAGGGTAACTGGAAACACCATATATTTT
CAISFDRVTGNTIYF
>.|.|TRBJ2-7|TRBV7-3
TGTGCCAGCAGCTTAACTAGCGGAGGAGGCCCCTACGAGCAGTACTTC
CASSLTSGGGPYEQYF
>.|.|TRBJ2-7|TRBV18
TGTGCCAGCTCACCCAACAGGGACGAGCAGTACTTC
CASSPNRDEQYF
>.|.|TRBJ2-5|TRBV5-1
TGCGCCAGCAGCTTGGGGCCCTCGGGCGGAAACCAAGAGACCCAGTACTTC
CASSLGPSGGNQETQYF
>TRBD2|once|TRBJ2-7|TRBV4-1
TGCGCCAGCAGCCAAGAACAAGCGGGAGGTCGCTACGAGCAGTACTTC
CASSQEQAGGRYEQYF
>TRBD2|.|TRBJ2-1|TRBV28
TGTGCCAGCGGCGGGAGAGGGATTCGGGGTGAGCAGTTCTTC
CASGGRGIRGEQFF
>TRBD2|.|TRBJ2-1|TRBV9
TGTGCCAGCAGCGTGTTGACTAGCGACAATGAGCAGTTCTTC
CASSVLTSDNEQFF
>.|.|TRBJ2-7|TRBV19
TGTGCCAGTATCATATGTTGGGAGGGACAGGAGACCTCCTACGAGCAGTACTTC
CASIICWEGQETSYEQYF
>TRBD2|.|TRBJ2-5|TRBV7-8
TGTGCCAGCAGCCCACCTAGCGGGGCCCGAGAGACCCAGTACTTC
CASSPPSGARETQYF
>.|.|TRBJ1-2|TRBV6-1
TGTGCCAGCAGTGAAAGGGGGGACTATGGCTACACCTTC
CASSERGDYGYTF
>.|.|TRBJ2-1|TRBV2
TGTGCCAGCAGGCAGGCGGGCGATGAGCAGTTCTTC
CASRQAGDEQFF
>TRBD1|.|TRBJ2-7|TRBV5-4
TGTGCCAGCAGCTGGGGACAGGGGGCTTTCGACGAGCAGTACTTC
CASSWGQGAFDEQYF
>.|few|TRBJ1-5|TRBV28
TGTGCCAGCAGTTTATTCCTTCAGCCCCAGCATTTT
CASSLFLQPQHF
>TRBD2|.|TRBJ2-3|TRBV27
TGTGCCAGCAGTTTCCGGACTAGCGGCACAGATACGCAGTATTTT
CASSFRTSGTDTQYF
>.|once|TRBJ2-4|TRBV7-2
TGTGCCAGCAGCTTAGCGGGAGGGGGAAAAAACATTCAGTACTTC
CASSLAGGGKNIQYF
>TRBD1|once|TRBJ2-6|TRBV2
TGTGCCAGCCTGGGACAGGTATTCTCTGGGGCCAACGTCCTGACTTTC
CASLGQVFSGANVLTF
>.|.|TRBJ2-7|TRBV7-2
TGTGCCAGCAGCTTGGAGGGGACAGTCGACTACGAGCAGTACTTC
CASSLEGTVDYEQYF
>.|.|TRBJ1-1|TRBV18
TGTGCCAGCTCACCGGGGGGGGCGAACACTGAAGCTTTCTTT
CASSPGGANTEAFF
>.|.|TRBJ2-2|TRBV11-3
TGTGCCAGCAGCTCCAGGACCAGTGGTGAGGTCGGGGAGCTGTTTTTT
CASSSRTSGEVGELFF
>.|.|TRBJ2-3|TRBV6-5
TGTGCCAGCAGTAGAGGACAGAGCACAGATACGCAGTATTTT
CASSRGQSTDTQYF
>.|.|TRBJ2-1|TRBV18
TGTGCCAGCTCACCGGGATCTCCGGGGCAGTTCTTC
CASSPGSPGQFF
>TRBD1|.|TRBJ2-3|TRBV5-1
TGCGCCAGCAGCAGAGACAGGGTGGGCACAGATACGCAGTATTTT
CASSRDRVGTDTQYF
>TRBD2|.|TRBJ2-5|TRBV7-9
TGTGCCAGCAGCCACGGGGGGGCTCTCGAGACCCAGTACTTC
CASSHGGALETQYF
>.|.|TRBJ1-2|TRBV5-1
TGCGCCAGCAGCCAAGAGGACTTCGGCTACACCTTC
CASSQEDFGYTF
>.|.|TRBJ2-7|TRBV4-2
TGTGCCAGCAGCCAAGACTTCTCCGAAGTCTCCTACGAGCAGTACTTC
CASSQDFSEVSYEQYF
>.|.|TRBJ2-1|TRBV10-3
TGTGCCATCAGTGGTCATACAGGGAATGAGCAGTTCTTC
CAISGHTGNEQFF
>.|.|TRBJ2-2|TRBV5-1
TGCGCCAGCAGCCCGTACCTTGGGAACACCGGGGAGCTGTTTTTT
CASSPYLGNTGELFF
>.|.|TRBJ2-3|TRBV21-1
TGTGCCAGCTACCCTCCTTCTACAGATACGCAGTATTTT
CASYPPSTDTQYF
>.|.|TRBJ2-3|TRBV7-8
TGTGCCAGCAGCTTGCCTCGAGAGGATACGCAGTATTTT
CASSLPREDTQYF
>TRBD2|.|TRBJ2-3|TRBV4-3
TGCGCCAGCAGCCAAGAACGGCGGGAGTTAGATACGCAGTATTTT
CASSQERRELDTQYF
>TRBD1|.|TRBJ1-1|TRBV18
TGTGCCAGCTCACCGAACGGACAGGCTACTGAAGCTTTCTTT
CASSPNGQATEAFF
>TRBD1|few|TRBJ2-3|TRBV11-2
TGTGCCAGCAGACCCGGGACAGTGACACTCACAGATACGCAGTATTTT
CASRPGTVTLTDTQYF
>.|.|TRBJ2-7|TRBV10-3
TGTGCCAGCGTGGGGAGCAGCCCCTACGAGCAGTACTTC
CASVGSSPYEQYF
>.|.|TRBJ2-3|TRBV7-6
TGTGCCAGCAGCTTAGCGCAGGGACCAAGCACAGATACGCAGTATTTT
CASSLAQGPSTDTQYF
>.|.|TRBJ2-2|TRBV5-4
TGTGCCAGCAGCTCTCGTCTGGATTCTAACACCGGGGAGCTGTTTTTT
CASSSRLDSNTGELFF
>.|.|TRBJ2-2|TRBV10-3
TGTGCCATCAGTGAGGAAAGGGGTATCACCGGGGAGCTGTTTTTT
CAISEERGITGELFF
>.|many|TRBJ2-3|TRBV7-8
TGTGCCAGCAGCTTAGAGTACTTCGGCACAGATACGCAGTATTTT
CASSLEYFGTDTQYF
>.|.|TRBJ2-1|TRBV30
TGTGCCTGGAGTGTGGGGGGTTCCTACAATGAGCAGTTCTTC
CAWSVGGSYNEQFF
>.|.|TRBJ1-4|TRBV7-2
TGTGCCAGCAGCTTATCTGGGGGAACTAATGAAAAACTGTTTTTT
CASSLSGGTNEKLFF
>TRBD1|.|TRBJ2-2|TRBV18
TGTGCCAGCTCACCACCGGTTAGGGGGCCCGGCACCGGGGAGCTGTTTTTT
CASSPPVRGPGTGELFF
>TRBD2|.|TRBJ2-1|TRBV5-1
TGCGCCAGCAGCTTGGGTAGCGGGAGGTCCAATGAGCAGTTCTTC
CASSLGSGRSNEQFF